One T cell receptor beta chain is described in this entry. Which antigen it targets is not known. Base-call qualities are not available, and no considerably larger clone is one nucleotide away. Libraries were constructed by the immunoSEQ multiplex PCR assay. Following the manufacturer's protocol, the hsTCRB Kit was used to amplify rearranged TCR beta chain sequences. Sequencing of TCRB libraries was carried out on an Illumina MiSeq. In the source study's methods: The proprietary platform of the kit vendor was used for demultiplexing, trimming and gene mapping. TCRdb retrieved this table from immuneACCESS and kept in-frame rearrangements only. Not all clones are present; in checked studies, unresolved V genes account for under half, and no reason is known for the remainder. The DNA was the basis for D and trimming; V, J and clone size are from that table. Recorded for this sample are more than 30,000 clones; about nine tenths of them occurred a single time. The leading ten clones occupy 5.1% of the sample.

From the cysteine up to the phenylalanine, the CDR3 has a length of 17 residues. Only the CDR3 DNA stays, 51 bases, in frame from base 1. V gives up 6 bases and J gives up 4 bases, and the segment between their germline ends measures 21 bases. In the germline V gene, CDR1 corresponds to SGHTA and CDR2 to FQGNSA. This sample was taken from a study of a mutant IDH1 vaccine in newly diagnosed glioma (dated by TCRdb to the early 2020s). Concerning the study at large: Vaccination was initiated 4-6 weeks after radiotherapy alone, or concurrently with temozolomide cycles in the chemotherapy-containing groups. The week-35 safety follow-up took place at visit V12, and the week-47 end of study took place at visit V13. Peripheral blood was drawn at six visits: V03 (baseline), V05, V07, V10, V12 and V13. Of the 25 to 40 patients who were treated, about 60% were male and approximately 38% were female, and the mean age was roughly 40 years. Before enrollment, patients had received standard therapy of radiotherapy alone, temozolomide alone, or radiochemotherapy with temozolomide; most received the combination. Longitudinal TCRB deep sequencing was done for about two dozen treated patients, wherever samples were available for exploratory analyses.

Results and caveats for the whole study, not just this receptor: The authors noted that analyses of patient blood samples could not be reproduced because of sample limitations. Pseudoprogression appeared unrelated to alterations in the top peripheral T cell clonotypes detected by TCRB sequencing. Availability determined which PBMC samples were chosen for TCRB deep sequencing. Vaccine-induced immune responses across multiple MHC alleles were detected in over 80% of patients.

Interpreted using the paper, the time point label stands for: week 47, end of study. Each vaccine dose was 300 ug of a 20-mer mutant IDH1 peptide in Montanide, given subcutaneously with topical imiquimod. Eight vaccinations were administered to patients in weeks 1, 3, 5, 7, 11, 15, 19 and 23, corresponding to visits V03 through V10. The donors had newly diagnosed IDH1-mutant astrocytomas of WHO grade 3 or 4 that showed loss of nuclear ATRX. The samples were drawn from NOA16, a multicentre, single-arm, open-label phase I trial in Germany that tested a mutant IDH1 peptide vaccine in humans for the first time. Genomic DNA for TCRB sequencing was extracted from EDTA blood using the DNeasy Blood and Tissue Kit.

Recombination linked TRBV7-2 to TRBJ2-2; TRBD1 is perhaps the D gene, given 5 matching bases. The sample in question was PBMCs, obtained from a glioma patient whose treatment included an IDH1 peptide vaccine. This TCR was sampled from a woman aged 35 to 49 with glioma. The CDR3 amino acid sequence is: CASRFPLVGLSTGELFF. Here is the DNA: TGTGCCAGCAGATTTCCCCTCGTGGGGCTGAGCACCGGGGAGCTGTTTTTT. This CDR3, with the reference TRBV7-2 and TRBJ2-2 proteins standing in past its ends, gives the full variable domain GAGVSQSPSNKVTEKGKDVELRCDPISGHTALYWYRQSLGQGLEFLIYFQGNSAPDKSGLPSDRFSAERTGGSVSTLTIQRTQQEDSAVYLCASRFPLVGLSTGELFFGEGSRLTVL.